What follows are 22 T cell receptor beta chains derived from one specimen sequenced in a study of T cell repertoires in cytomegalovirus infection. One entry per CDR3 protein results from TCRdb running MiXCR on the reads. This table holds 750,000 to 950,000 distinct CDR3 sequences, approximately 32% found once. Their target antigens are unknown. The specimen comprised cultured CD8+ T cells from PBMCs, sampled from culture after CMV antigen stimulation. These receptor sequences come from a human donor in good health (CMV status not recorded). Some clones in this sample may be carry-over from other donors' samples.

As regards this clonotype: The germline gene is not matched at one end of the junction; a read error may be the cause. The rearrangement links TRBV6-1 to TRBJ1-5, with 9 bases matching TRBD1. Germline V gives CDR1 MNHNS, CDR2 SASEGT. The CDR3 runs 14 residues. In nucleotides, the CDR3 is TGTGCCACCAGTGATACAGGGGGCGTTCAGCCCCAGCATTTT. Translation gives CATSDTGGVQPQHF.

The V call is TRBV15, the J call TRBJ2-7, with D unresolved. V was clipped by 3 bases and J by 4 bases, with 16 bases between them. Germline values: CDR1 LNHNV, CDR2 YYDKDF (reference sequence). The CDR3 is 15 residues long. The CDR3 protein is CATSSHPPEVYEQYF. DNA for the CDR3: TGTGCCACCAGCAGTCACCCTCCAGAAGTTTACGAGCAGTACTTC.

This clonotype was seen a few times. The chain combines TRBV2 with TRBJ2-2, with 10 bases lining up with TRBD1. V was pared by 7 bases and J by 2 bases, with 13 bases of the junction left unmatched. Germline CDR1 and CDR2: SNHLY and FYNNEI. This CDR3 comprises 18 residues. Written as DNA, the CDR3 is TGTGCCAGCACTGGGATCCCTAGGACAGGGGGAAACACCGGGGAGCTGTTTTTT. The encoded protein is CASTGIPRTGGNTGELFF. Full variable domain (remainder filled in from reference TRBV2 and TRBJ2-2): EPEVTQTPSHQVTQMGQEVILRCVPISNHLYFYWYRQILGQKVEFLVSFYNNEISEKSEIFDDQFSVERPDGSNFTLKIRSTKLEDSAMYFCASTGIPRTGGNTGELFFGEGSRLTVL.

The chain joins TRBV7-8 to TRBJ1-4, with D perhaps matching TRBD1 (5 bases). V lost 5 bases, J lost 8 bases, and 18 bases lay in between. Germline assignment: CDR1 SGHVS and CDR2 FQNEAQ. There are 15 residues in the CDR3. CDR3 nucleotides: TGTGCCAGCAGCACCGGGGGGGTCCGGAAGGAAAAACTGTTTTTT. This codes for CASSTGGVRKEKLFF.

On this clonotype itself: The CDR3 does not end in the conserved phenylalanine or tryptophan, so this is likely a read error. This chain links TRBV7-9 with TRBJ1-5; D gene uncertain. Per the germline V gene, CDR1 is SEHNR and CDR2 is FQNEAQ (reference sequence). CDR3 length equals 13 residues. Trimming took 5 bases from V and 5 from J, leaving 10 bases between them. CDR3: CASSPEGDQPQHS. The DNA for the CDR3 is TGTGCCAGCAGCCCCGAGGGAGATCAGCCCCAGCATTCT.

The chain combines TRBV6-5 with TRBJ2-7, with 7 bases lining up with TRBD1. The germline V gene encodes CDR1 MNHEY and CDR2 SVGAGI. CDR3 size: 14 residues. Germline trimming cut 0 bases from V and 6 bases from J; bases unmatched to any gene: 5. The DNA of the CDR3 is TGTGCCAGCAGTTACTCACAGGGGCTGGCCGAGCAGTACTTC. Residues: CASSYSQGLAEQYF.

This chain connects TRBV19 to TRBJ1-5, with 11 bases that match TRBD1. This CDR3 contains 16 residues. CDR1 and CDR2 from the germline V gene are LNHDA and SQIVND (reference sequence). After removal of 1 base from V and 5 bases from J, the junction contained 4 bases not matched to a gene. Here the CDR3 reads CASSIGTGGGHQPQHF. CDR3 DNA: TGTGCCAGTAGTATAGGGACAGGGGGCGGCCATCAGCCCCAGCATTTT.

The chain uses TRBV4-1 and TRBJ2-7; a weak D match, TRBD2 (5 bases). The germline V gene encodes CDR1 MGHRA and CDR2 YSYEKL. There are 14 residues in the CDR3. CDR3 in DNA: TGCGCCAGCAGCCAAGTACTAGAATCCTACGAGAAGTACGTC. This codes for CASSQVLESYEKYV.

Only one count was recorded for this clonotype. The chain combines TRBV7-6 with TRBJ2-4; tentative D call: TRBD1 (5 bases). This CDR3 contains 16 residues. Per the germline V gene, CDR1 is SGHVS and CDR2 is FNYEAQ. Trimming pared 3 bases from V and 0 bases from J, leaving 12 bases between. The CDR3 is CASSLAGSLAKNIQYF. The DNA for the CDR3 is TGTGCCAGCAGCTTGGCAGGGTCACTAGCCAAAAACATTCAGTACTTC.

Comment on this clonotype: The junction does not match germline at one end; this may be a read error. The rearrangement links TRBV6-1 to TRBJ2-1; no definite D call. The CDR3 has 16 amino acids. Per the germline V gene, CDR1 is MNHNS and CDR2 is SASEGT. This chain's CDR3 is CASSERRGLSYHEQFF. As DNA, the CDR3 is TGTGCCAGCAGTGAAAGGAGAGGCCTGTCCTACCATGAGCAGTTCTTC.

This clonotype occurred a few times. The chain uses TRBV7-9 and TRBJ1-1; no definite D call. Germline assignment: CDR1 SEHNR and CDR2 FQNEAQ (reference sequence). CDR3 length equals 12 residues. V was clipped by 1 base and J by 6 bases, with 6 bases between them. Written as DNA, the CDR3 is TGTGCCAGCAGCTTAGATGGCTCTGAAGCTTTCTTT. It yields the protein CASSLDGSEAFF.

Written as DNA, the CDR3 is TGTGCCAGCAGTTCAGACAGATCCTACGAGCAGTACTTC. As protein: CASSSDRSYEQYF. The chain carries TRBV12-3 or TRBV12-4 and TRBJ2-7; D perhaps matches TRBD1 (5 bases). Trimming pared 4 bases from V and 1 base from J, leaving 8 bases between. The CDR3 spans 13 residues.

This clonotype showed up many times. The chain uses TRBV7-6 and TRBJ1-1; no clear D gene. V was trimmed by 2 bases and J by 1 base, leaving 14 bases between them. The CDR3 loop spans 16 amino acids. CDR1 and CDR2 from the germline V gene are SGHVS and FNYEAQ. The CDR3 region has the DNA TGTGCCAGCAGCTTACTTACCGAGTGGCAGAACACTGAAGCTTTCTTT. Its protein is CASSLLTEWQNTEAFF.

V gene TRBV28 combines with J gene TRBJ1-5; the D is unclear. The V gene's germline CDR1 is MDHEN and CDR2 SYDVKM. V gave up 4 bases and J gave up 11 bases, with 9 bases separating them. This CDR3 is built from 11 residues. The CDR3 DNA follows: TGTGCCAGCAGTTCAGAGCGGGCCCAGCATTTT. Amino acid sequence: CASSSERAQHF.

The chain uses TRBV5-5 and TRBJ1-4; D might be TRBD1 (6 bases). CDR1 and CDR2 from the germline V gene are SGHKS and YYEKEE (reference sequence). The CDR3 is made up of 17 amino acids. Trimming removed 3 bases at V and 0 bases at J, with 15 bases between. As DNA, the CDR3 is TGTGCCAGCAGCTACCTACAGGGACCCTCAACTAATGAAAAACTGTTTTTT. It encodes CASSYLQGPSTNEKLFF.

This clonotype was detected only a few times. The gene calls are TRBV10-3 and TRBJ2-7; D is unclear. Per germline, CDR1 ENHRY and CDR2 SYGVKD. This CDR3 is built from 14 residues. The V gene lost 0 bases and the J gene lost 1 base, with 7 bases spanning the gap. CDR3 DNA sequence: TGTGCCATCAGTGAGTCCGGGCAGTCCTACGAGCAGTACGTC. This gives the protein CAISESGQSYEQYV.

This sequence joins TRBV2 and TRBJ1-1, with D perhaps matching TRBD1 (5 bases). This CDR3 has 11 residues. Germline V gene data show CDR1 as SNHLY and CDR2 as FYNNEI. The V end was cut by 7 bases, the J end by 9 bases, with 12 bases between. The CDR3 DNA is TGTGCCAGCATTAGGGGACCAAAAGCTTTCTTT. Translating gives CASIRGPKAFF.

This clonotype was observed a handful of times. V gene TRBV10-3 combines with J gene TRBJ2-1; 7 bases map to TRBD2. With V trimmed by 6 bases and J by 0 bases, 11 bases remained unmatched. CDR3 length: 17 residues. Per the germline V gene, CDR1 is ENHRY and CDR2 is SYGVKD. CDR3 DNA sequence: TGTGCCATCAGCCGGTGGAGCGGGGTTAGCTCCTACAATGAGCAGTTCTTC. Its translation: CAISRWSGVSSYNEQFF.

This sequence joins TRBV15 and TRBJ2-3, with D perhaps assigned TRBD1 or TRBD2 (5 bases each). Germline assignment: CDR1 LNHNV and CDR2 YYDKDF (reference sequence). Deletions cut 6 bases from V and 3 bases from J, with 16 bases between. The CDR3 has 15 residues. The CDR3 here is CATRDSWGSTDTQYF. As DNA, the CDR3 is TGTGCCACCAGAGACTCCTGGGGGTCTACAGATACGCAGTATTTT.

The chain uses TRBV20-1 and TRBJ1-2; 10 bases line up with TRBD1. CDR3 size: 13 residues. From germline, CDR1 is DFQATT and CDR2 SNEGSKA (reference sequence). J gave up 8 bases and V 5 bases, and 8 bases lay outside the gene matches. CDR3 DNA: TGCAGTGCTTGGACAGGGGGACTGCACGGCTACACCTTC. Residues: CSAWTGGLHGYTF.

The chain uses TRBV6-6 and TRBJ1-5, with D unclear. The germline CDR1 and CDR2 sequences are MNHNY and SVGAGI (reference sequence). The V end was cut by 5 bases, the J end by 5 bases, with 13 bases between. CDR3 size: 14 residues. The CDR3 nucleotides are TGTGCCAGCAGTGAGAGGAGGGTCGATCAGCCCCAGCATTTT. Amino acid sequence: CASSERRVDQPQHF.

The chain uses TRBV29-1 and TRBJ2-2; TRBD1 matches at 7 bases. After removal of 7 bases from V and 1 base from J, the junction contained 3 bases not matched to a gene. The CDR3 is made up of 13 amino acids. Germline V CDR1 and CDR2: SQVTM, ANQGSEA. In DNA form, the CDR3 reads TGCAGCGGCCAGGGGGAGAACACCGGGGAGCTGTTTTTT. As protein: CSGQGENTGELFF.